This entry concerns a single TCR beta chain. Its antigen remains unidentified. As the library was built, unique molecular identifiers were attached to individual cDNA molecules. A single record per CDR3 protein comes from TCRdb applying MiXCR to the RACE reads. Among around 120,000 distinct CDR3 sequences listed, about an eighth were seen once. The sample is drawn from a study of human T cells and chemical hapten exposure. Study information: Across the whole study, which lasted about 23 weeks, patients were given diphenylcyclopropenone on the scalp once a week. Epicutaneous patch tests delivered 0.01% DPC to the upper back, with evaluation at 6 days.

Overall study findings and caveats: It should be noted that donors had alopecia, so their immune response may differ from healthy people's.

Time point reported: patch test 1, 2 weeks after DPC sensitization. Treatment: therapeutic diphenylcyclopropenone sensitization with weekly scalp DPC. The CDR3 covers 19 residues. V lost 8 bases, J lost 5 bases, and 22 bases stayed unmatched. The TCR originated in a woman between 50 and 59 years old with alopecia areata. Some clones in this sample may be carry-over from other donors' samples. The rearrangement links TRBV12-3 or TRBV12-4 to TRBJ2-2; 8 bases map to TRBD2. Material: whole blood, obtained in connection with sensitization to the hapten diphenylcyclopropenone (DPC). The CDR3 loop is CASQWDLAGGIAHTGELFF. The CDR3, as DNA: TGTGCCAGCCAATGGGACCTGGCGGGAGGAATTGCACATACCGGGGAGCTGTTTTTT.